This T cell receptor (beta chain) was sequenced for a study of regulatory T cells in long-lasting Graves disease. Study-wide points: Blood alone, not thyroid tissue, was studied. TRBV28, TRBJ1-2 and TRBJ2-5 emerged as the favored segments in persistent disease.

This clonotype was seen repeatedly, ten times or more. Its antigen remains unknown. V dropped 4 bases and J dropped 8; count of bases not matched to a gene: 10. Per germline, CDR1 MDHEN and CDR2 SYDVKM. This CDR3 region has 17 residues. To make TCR beta libraries, researchers used iRepertoire HTBI primers and Arm-PCR of CDR3 regions. TCRdb reprocessed the multiplex PCR reads with MiXCR, giving one entry per CDR3 protein. Of roughly 380,000 distinct CDR3 sequences listed, 15% are singletons. Indicated time point: newly diagnosed GD, antithyroid drugs for less than 3 months. PBMC RNA served as the TCR library source.

The receptor was derived from a female donor with Graves disease. The chain recombines TRBV28 with TRBJ2-1; 14 nucleotides line up with TRBD2. The sequenced sample was peripheral blood mononuclear cells (PBMCs), obtained at new diagnosis, from a patient treated with antithyroid drugs. The CDR3 coding sequence is TGTGCCAGCAGTTCACCGGGACTAGCGGGAGATTATTATGAGCAGTTCTTC. Translating gives CASSSPGLAGDYYEQFF.